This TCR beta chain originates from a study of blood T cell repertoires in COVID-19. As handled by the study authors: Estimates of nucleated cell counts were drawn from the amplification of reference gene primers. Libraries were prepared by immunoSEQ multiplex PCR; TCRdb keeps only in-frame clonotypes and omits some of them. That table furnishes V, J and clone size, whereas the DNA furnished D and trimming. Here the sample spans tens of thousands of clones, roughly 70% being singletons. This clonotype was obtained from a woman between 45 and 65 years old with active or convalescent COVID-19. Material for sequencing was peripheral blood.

Here the CDR3 reads CASSPGTGAYEQYF. CDR3 in DNA: TGTGCCAGCAGCCCCGGGACAGGGGCCTACGAGCAGTACTTC. V is TRBV5-4 and J is TRBJ2-7, with 10 positions matching TRBD1. The CDR3 is made up of 14 amino acids. Trimming took 4 bases from V and 2 from J; bases not matched to a gene: 3. Germline V gene sequence: CDR1 SGHNT, CDR2 YYREEE (reference sequence). Full variable domain (remainder filled in from reference TRBV5-4 and TRBJ2-7): ETGVTQSPTHLIKTRGQQVTLRCSSQSGHNTVSWYQQALGQGPQFIFQYYREEENGRGNFPPRFSGLQFPNYSSELNVNALELDDSALYLCASSPGTGAYEQYFGPGTRLTVT.